The rows below give T cell receptor beta chains drawn from one sample of a study of human T cells and chemical hapten exposure. TCRdb recomputed calls from the RACE reads with MiXCR, one row per CDR3 protein. Among about 55,000 distinct CDR3 sequences listed, roughly a tenth were seen once. Sample: whole blood, taken in connection with sensitization to the hapten diphenylcyclopropenone (DPC). The receptors here all came from a woman aged 25 to 45 with alopecia areata. Some clones in this sample may be carry-over from other donors' samples. Both conserved end residues are part of each CDR3. D genes are given only for firm matches. Part of the rows lack a size; the others show once, few, many or a class for expanded clones.

TRBJ2-1 | TRBV20-1 | few | TRBD2 | TGCAGTGCTCCGGGGGGTAGCGGGGAGACCTACAATGAGCAGTTCTTC | CSAPGGSGETYNEQFF
TRBJ1-6 | TRBV14 | many | NA | TGTGCCAGCAGCCAAGCTGGGAGGGGCGCTAATTCACCCCTCCACTTT | CASSQAGRGANSPLHF
TRBJ1-1 | TRBV7-9 | few | NA | TGTGCCAGCAGCCTGCGGAGCGAGGTTGCTTTCTTT | CASSLRSEVAFF
TRBJ1-1 | TRBV13 | NA | NA | TGTGCCAGCAGCTTAGGAACGATATACATGTTGAACACTGAAGCTTTCTTT | CASSLGTIYMLNTEAFF
TRBJ1-1 | TRBV30 | few | NA | TGTGCCTGGTCCCCTCCGGGAGCCTCCCTCCAAGATATGAACACTGAAGCTTTCTTT | CAWSPPGASLQDMNTEAFF
TRBJ2-7 | TRBV29-1 | few | TRBD1 | TGCAGCGTTGGGACAGGGGGCCTCTACGAGCAGTACTTC | CSVGTGGLYEQYF
TRBJ1-1 | TRBV7-2 | NA | NA | TGTGCCAGCAGCCCGTCCGGGAGTTTGAACACTGAAGCTTTCTTT | CASSPSGSLNTEAFF
TRBJ1-2 | TRBV29-1 | many | NA | TGCAGCGCTAGACTGGGGACTAGAGATGGCTACACCTTC | CSARLGTRDGYTF
TRBJ1-5 | TRBV2 | few | NA | TGTGCCAGCAGTGAACCGGGACCCCTGAATCAGCCCCAGCATTTT | CASSEPGPLNQPQHF
TRBJ1-1 | TRBV7-8 | many | NA | TGTGCCAGCAGCCCGGGACAGAACACTGAAGCTTTCTTT | CASSPGQNTEAFF
TRBJ2-7 | TRBV18 | NA | TRBD1 | TGTGCCAGCTCACGACCGGGACAGGGTCTCTACGAGCAGTACTTC | CASSRPGQGLYEQYF
TRBJ1-4 | TRBV6-1 | NA | NA | TGTGCCAGCAGCGCGGGGGGGCCACCCTCCCTCATTAATGAAAAACTGTTTTTT | CASSAGGPPSLINEKLFF
TRBJ2-3 | TRBV6-4 | NA | TRBD2 | TGTGCCAGCAGTGATAGCGGGGGGGCCACAGATACGCAGTATTTT | CASSDSGGATDTQYF
TRBJ1-5 | TRBV12-3/TRBV12-4 | NA | TRBD1 | TGTGCCAGCAGTCTACAACAGGGGGGTCAGCCCCAGCATTTT | CASSLQQGGQPQHF
TRBJ1-5 | TRBV7-9 | NA | NA | TGTGCCAGCAGCTTAGCAGGGGGTGTGATTCAGCCCCAGCATTTT | CASSLAGGVIQPQHF
TRBJ2-2 | TRBV6-6 | many | NA | TGTGCCAGCAGTTATGCCCGCCCCAGTCCCACCGGGGAGCTGTTTTTT | CASSYARPSPTGELFF
TRBJ1-5 | TRBV18 | NA | NA | TGTGCCAGCTCCATGAATCCGAAGGGCAATCAGCCCCAGCATTTT | CASSMNPKGNQPQHF
TRBJ1-1 | TRBV7-9 | NA | NA | TGTGCCAGCAGCTTAGACAGAGGTTCTGAAGCTTTCTTT | CASSLDRGSEAFF
TRBJ1-1 | TRBV15 | many | NA | TGTGCCACCAGCAGAGATTGGGGAGGCGAAGCTTTCTTT | CATSRDWGGEAFF
TRBJ2-1 | TRBV6-6 | NA | NA | TGTGCCAGCAGCCGGACAGTGACGAGCTCCTACAATGAGCAGTTCTTC | CASSRTVTSSYNEQFF
TRBJ2-5 | TRBV24-1 | few | TRBD1 | TGTGCCACCAGTGGGGACAGGCCCGAAGAGACCCAGTACTTC | CATSGDRPEETQYF
TRBJ1-5 | TRBV10-3 | NA | NA | TGTGCCATAGGGGGAAATCAGCCCCAGCATTTT | CAIGGNQPQHF
TRBJ1-4 | TRBV2 | few | TRBD1 | TGTGCCAGAAGACAGGGGGCGAAGGAAAAACTGTTTTTT | CARRQGAKEKLFF